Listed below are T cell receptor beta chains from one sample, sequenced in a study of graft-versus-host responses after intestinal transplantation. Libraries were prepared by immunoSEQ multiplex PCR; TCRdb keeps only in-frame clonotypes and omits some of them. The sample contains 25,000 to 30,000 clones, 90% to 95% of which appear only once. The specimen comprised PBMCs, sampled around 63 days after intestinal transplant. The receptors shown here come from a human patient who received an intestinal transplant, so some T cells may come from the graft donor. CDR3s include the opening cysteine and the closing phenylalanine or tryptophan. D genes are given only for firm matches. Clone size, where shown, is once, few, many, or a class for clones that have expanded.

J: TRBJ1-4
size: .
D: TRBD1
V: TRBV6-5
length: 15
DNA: TGTGCCAGCAGTAACCCGACAGGGCCCGGCGAAAAACTGTTTTTT
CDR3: CASSNPTGPGEKLFF

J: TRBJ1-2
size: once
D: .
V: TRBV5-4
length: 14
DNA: TGTGCCAGCACCCTATGGGGGGTTGACTATGGCTACACCTTC
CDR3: CASTLWGVDYGYTF

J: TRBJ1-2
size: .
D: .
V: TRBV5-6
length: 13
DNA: TGTGCCAGCAGCTTGGGGGGTGGCTATGGCTACACCTTC
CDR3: CASSLGGGYGYTF

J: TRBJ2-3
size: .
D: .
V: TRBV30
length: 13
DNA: TGTGCCTGGAGTGGGGGGCCGCCAGATACGCAGTATTTT
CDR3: CAWSGGPPDTQYF

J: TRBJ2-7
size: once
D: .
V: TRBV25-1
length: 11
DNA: TGTGCCAGCAGTGAAGGGCCCGAGCAGTACTTC
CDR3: CASSEGPEQYF

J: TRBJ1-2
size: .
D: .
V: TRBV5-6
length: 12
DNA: TGTGCCAGCAGCTTGGGGGAGTACGGCTACACCTTC
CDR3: CASSLGEYGYTF

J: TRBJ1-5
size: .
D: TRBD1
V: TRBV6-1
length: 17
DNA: TGTGCCAGCAGTGGAGTCCTAGGGACAGGGGGCAATCAGCCCCAGCATTTT
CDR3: CASSGVLGTGGNQPQHF

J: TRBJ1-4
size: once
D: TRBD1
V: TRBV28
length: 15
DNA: TGTGCCAGCAGTACCAAAGGGACAGGGGGTGAAAAACTGTTTTTT
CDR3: CASSTKGTGGEKLFF

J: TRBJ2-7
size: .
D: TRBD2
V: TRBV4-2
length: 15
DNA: TGTGCCAGCCCCCCCGGGAGGGGGAGGTTGGGCGAGCAGTACTTC
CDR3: CASPPGRGRLGEQYF

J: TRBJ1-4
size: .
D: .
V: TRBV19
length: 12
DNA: TGTGCCAGTAGTATAGATCGCGGAAAACTGTTTTTT
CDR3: CASSIDRGKLFF

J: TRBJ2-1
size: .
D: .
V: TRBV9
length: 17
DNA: TGTGCCAGCAGCGTAGTGGCGGGGCTACACTCCTACAATGAGCAGTTCTTC
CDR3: CASSVVAGLHSYNEQFF

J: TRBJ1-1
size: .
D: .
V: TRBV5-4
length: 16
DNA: TGTGCCAGCAGCTTCCCAGGGGCTGTAATGAACACTGAAGCTTTCTTT
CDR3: CASSFPGAVMNTEAFF

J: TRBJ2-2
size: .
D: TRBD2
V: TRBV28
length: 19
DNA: TGTGCCAGCAGGGCCATAGCGGGAGGCAACCTGGCGAACACCGGGGAGCTGTTTTTT
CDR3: CASRAIAGGNLANTGELFF

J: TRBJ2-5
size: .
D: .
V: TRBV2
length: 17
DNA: TGTGCCAGCAGTGGTTACTTAGGGACGTATGCCCAAGAGACCCAGTACTTC
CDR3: CASSGYLGTYAQETQYF

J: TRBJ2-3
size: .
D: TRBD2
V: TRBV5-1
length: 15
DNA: TGCGCCAGCAGCTCCGGGACTAGCGTCACAGATACGCAGTATTTT
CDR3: CASSSGTSVTDTQYF

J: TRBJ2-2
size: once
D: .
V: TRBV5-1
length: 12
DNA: TGCGCCAGCAGCTTGGTTGTCGGGGAGCTGTTTTTT
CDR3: CASSLVVGELFF

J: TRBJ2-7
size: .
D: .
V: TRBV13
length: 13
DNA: TGTGCCAGCAGCCCCAGAGGTACATACGAGCAGTACTTC
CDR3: CASSPRGTYEQYF

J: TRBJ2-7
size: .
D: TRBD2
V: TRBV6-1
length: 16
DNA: TGTGCCAGCAGTGGAGCTAGCGGGAGTCCCTCCTACGAGCAGTACTTC
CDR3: CASSGASGSPSYEQYF

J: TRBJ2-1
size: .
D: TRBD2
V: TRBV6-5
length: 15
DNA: TGTGCCAGCAGTTACTCTTCGGGACTAGCGGGGGAACAGTTCTTC
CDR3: CASSYSSGLAGEQFF

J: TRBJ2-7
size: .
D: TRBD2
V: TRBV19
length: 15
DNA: TGTGCCAGTAGTATCTCGGGACTAGGAACCTACGAGCAGTACTTC
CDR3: CASSISGLGTYEQYF

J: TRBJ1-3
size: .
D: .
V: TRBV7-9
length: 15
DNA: TGTGCCAGCAGCTTATGGGTTACCTCTGGAAACACCATATATTTT
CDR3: CASSLWVTSGNTIYF

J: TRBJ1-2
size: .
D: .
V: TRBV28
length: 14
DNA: TGTGCCAGCAGTTTACGGGGCCACGGCTATGGCTACACCTTC
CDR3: CASSLRGHGYGYTF

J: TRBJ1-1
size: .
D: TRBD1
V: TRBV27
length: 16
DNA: TGTGCCAGCAGTCCTGACAGGGGGCTGGGAAGTACTGAAGCTTTCTTT
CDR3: CASSPDRGLGSTEAFF

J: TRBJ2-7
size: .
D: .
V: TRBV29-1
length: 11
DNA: TGCAGCGGGGGGTTGTCCTACGAGCAGTACTTC
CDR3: CSGGLSYEQYF

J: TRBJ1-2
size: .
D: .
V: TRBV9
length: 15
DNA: TGTGCCAGCAGCGTAGATTCGGCCGGACGCTATGGCTACACCTTC
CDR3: CASSVDSAGRYGYTF

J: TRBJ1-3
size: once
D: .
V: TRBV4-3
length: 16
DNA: TGCGCCAGCAGCCAAGACTGGGGAGGGTTAGGAAACACCATATATTTT
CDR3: CASSQDWGGLGNTIYF

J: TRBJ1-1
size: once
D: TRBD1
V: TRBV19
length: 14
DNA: TGTGCCAGTAGTACCGGGACAGGGCGGACTGAAGCTTTCTTT
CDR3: CASSTGTGRTEAFF

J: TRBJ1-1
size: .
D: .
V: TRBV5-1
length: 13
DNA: TGCGCCAGCGGACCGACAGGGAACACTGAAGCTTTCTTT
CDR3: CASGPTGNTEAFF

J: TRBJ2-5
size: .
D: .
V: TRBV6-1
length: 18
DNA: TGTGCCAGCAGTGAATTTAACTACCGAGACCCGGGCGGGGTGACCCAGTACTTC
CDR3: CASSEFNYRDPGGVTQYF

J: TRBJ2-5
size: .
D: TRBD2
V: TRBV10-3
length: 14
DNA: TGTGCCACCGGCGCGGGGGGGCCAGTGGAGACCCAGTACTTC
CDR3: CATGAGGPVETQYF

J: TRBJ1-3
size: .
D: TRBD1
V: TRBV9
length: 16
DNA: TGTGCCAGCAGCCCGGGGACAGGGGGCTATGGAAACACCATATATTTT
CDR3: CASSPGTGGYGNTIYF

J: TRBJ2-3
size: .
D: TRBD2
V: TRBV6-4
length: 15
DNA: TGTGCCAGCAGCCCCACTAGCGGGGTGGCAGATACGCAGTATTTT
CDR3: CASSPTSGVADTQYF

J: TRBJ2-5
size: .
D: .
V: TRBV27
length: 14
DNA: TGTGCCAGCAGCCCCACGACAGGAGGACAGACCCAGTACTTC
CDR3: CASSPTTGGQTQYF

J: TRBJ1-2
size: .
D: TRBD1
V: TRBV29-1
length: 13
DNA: TGCAGCGTAGACGCCGGGACAGGGGATGGCTACACCTTC
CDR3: CSVDAGTGDGYTF

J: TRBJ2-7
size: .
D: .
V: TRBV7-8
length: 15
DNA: TGTGCCAGCACCTCCTATAAAGGAGAACATTACGAGCAGTACTTC
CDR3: CASTSYKGEHYEQYF

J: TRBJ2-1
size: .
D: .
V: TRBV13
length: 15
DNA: TGTGCCAGCAGCTTTGGCCGAAGCTCCTACAATGAGCAGTTCTTC
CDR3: CASSFGRSSYNEQFF

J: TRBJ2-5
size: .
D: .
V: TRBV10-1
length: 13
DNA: TGCGCCAGCGGAAGGCCTTCTCAAGAGACCCAGTACTTC
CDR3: CASGRPSQETQYF

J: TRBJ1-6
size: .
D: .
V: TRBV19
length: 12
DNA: TGTGCCAGTAGTATAGAGAGTTCACCCCTCCACTTT
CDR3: CASSIESSPLHF

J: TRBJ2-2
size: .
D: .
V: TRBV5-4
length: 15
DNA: TGTGCCAGCAGCCCAGGGGTGGAGGACACCGGGGAGCTGTTTTTT
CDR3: CASSPGVEDTGELFF

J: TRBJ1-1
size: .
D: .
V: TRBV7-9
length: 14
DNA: TGTGCCAGCAGTTCCAGCGGGGGTTCCGCTGAAGCTTTCTTT
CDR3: CASSSSGGSAEAFF

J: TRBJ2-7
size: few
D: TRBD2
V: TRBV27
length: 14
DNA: TGTGCCAGCAGTTTCTCGGGGGGGGCCTACGAGCAGTACTTC
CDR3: CASSFSGGAYEQYF

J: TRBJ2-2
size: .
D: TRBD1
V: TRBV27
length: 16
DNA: TGTGCCAGCAGCCCTACGACAGGGATCGGTTCCGGGGAGCTGTTTTTT
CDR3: CASSPTTGIGSGELFF

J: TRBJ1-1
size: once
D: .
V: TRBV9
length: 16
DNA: TGTGCCAGCAGCGAGGCCCCAGGGATGGTGAACACTGAAGCTTTCTTT
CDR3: CASSEAPGMVNTEAFF